This T cell receptor (beta chain) was sequenced during a study of blood T cells in healthy people across ages. A second PCR, run for roughly 7 to 11 cycles, used a sample-barcoded 5' primer plus a J-beta primer mix. TCRdb redid the calling of the 5' RACE reads with MiXCR, one entry per CDR3 protein. The repertoire holds 800,000 to 950,000 distinct CDR3 sequences, with about 29% as singletons. V lost 6 bases to trimming and J lost 4 bases, with 16 bases between them. Germline V gene sequence: CDR1 MNHEY, CDR2 SMNVEV (reference sequence). This CDR3 spans 16 amino acids. This clonotype has just a few counts. The same data also contributed to another study, on T cells of mothers and their children.

The sequence was obtained from a middle-aged woman in good health. Sequencing was carried out using blood. The chain combines TRBV27 with TRBJ1-6, with no clear D. CDR3 DNA sequence: TGTGCCAGCAGCCTTGTTGGTAATTTATATAATTCACCCCTCCACTTT. This sequence encodes CASSLVGNLYNSPLHF.